Following are 31 T cell receptor beta chains from one sample sequenced in a study of OX40 agonist ivuxolimab in advanced cancers. The data were produced by immunoSEQ multiplex PCR, yet TCRdb's version contains in-frame clones alone and is incomplete. In the table there are some 87,000 clones, 85% to 95% of which are singletons. The sequencing here drew on CD4+ or CD8+ T cells sorted from blood, taken in a trial of the OX40 agonist ivuxolimab. Receptors were obtained from an adult with an advanced solid tumor such as melanoma, head and neck, liver or kidney cancer.

V is TRBV19 and J is TRBJ2-2, with 7 bases that match TRBD2. CDR1 and CDR2 from the germline V gene are LNHDA and SQIVND (reference sequence). Trimming took 3 bases from V and 7 from J; bases not matched to a gene: 5. CDR3 length: 14 residues. The chain's CDR3 is CASSIREAGGELFF. The CDR3 region has the DNA TGTGCCAGTAGTATCCGGGAGGCGGGCGGGGAGCTGTTTTTT.

This clone was recorded only once. V and J are TRBV6-5 and TRBJ2-5; tentative D call: TRBD2 (6 bases). In germline, CDR1 is MNHEY, CDR2 SVGAGI. The CDR3 has 15 amino acids. V was cut by 0 bases and J by 5 bases, with 13 bases left in between. This CDR3 is CASSYSRYGGETQYF. CDR3 nucleotide sequence: TGTGCCAGCAGTTACTCTCGGTACGGAGGGGAGACCCAGTACTTC.

The chain has TRBV21-1 and TRBJ1-5; the table's TRBD1 call for D was not verified on the DNA. TRBV21-1 is noted as a pseudogene. The CDR3 covers 18 residues. The CDR3 nucleotides read TGTGCCAGCAGCAAAGAGGCAGGAACCGCAATCTTGGTGGGGCCCCAGCATTTT. It specifies CASSKEAGTAILVGPQHF.

The chain is built from TRBV7-2 and TRBJ2-1; D is unresolved. CDR1 and CDR2 (germline): SGHTA, FQGNSA. V was clipped by 5 bases and J by 8 bases, with 10 bases between them. CDR3 length: 12 amino acids. CDR3 in amino acids: CASSIMDDEQFF. CDR3 coding DNA: TGTGCCAGCAGCATTATGGATGATGAGCAGTTCTTC.

This sequence joins TRBV11-2 and TRBJ2-2, with D possibly TRBD2 on 6 matching bases. Germline CDR1 and CDR2: SGHAT and FQNNGV. The V gene lost 3 bases and the J gene lost 2 bases, with 16 bases spanning the gap. This CDR3 spans 17 amino acids. The CDR3 nucleotides are TGTGCCAGCAGCTTTCCCGGGCGGGGTGGAAACACCGGGGAGCTGTTTTTT. Translated: CASSFPGRGGNTGELFF.

V usage is TRBV4-1 and J usage is TRBJ1-4; TRBD1 might be the D (5 bases). Germline lookup yields CDR1 MGHRA and CDR2 YSYEKL. Between the trimmed V and J ends, which lost 4 bases and 4 bases, there was a span of 13 bases. The CDR3 runs 15 residues. Here the CDR3 DNA reads TGCGCCAGCAGCCCCCCCGGGGGGGTTAATGAAAAACTGTTTTTT. Protein product: CASSPPGGVNEKLFF.

The genes are TRBV2 and TRBJ2-5; D is ambiguous. From germline, CDR1 is SNHLY and CDR2 FYNNEI. This CDR3 region has 13 residues. Deletions cut 7 bases from V and 4 bases from J, with 13 bases between. CDR3 nucleotide sequence: TGTGCCAGCAATGCCTTCACGGGAGAGACCCAGTACTTC. Its translation is CASNAFTGETQYF.

This chain links TRBV18 with TRBJ2-1, with D perhaps matching TRBD2 (5 bases). Germline V gene sequence: CDR1 KGHSH, CDR2 LQKENI. This CDR3 has 14 residues. The ends were cut back, 2 bases at V and 6 bases at J, with 11 bases in the middle. For the CDR3, the DNA is TGTGCCAGCTCACCAACTATCGGGGTCAATGAGCAGTTCTTC. It translates to CASSPTIGVNEQFF.

The gene calls are TRBV27 and TRBJ1-4, with 10 bases that match TRBD1. Trimming removed 0 bases from V and 3 bases from J; junction bases left unmatched: 4. The CDR3 has 17 amino acids. Germline lookup yields CDR1 MNHEY and CDR2 SMNVEV (reference sequence). The CDR3 coding sequence is TGTGCCAGCAGTTTATCAGGGACAGGGGTATCTAATGAAAAACTGTTTTTT. Translation gives CASSLSGTGVSNEKLFF.

The J gene is TRBJ1-5, the V gene TRBV19; 9 bases line up with TRBD1. The CDR3 runs 15 residues. The germline CDR1 and CDR2 sequences are LNHDA and SQIVND (reference sequence). J gave up 5 bases and V 5 bases, and 7 bases lay outside the gene matches. The CDR3 DNA reads as TGTGCCAGTAGTCTCCGGACAGGGGCGGATCAGCCCCAGCATTTT. Translating gives CASSLRTGADQPQHF.

The chain joins TRBV20-1 to TRBJ2-7; D possibly corresponds to TRBD1 (7 bases). CDR3 length: 10 amino acids. Germline CDR1 DFQATT, CDR2 SNEGSKA (reference sequence). Trimming took 3 bases from V and 10 from J, leaving 10 bases between them. The CDR3 loop is CSASRGAQYF. CDR3 nucleotide sequence: TGCAGTGCTAGCAGGGGGGCTCAGTACTTC.

The chain uses TRBV5-1 and TRBJ2-5; the D gene is possibly TRBD2 (7 bases). Trimming cost V 1 base and J 2 bases, with 12 bases left between them. The CDR3 loop spans 15 amino acids. Germline V gene sequence: CDR1 SGHRS, CDR2 YFSETQ. As DNA, the CDR3 is TGCGCCAGCAGCTTGTCAGCGGGGACACAAGAGACCCAGTACTTC. This sequence encodes CASSLSAGTQETQYF. The entire variable domain, with the rest obtained from reference TRBV5-1 and TRBJ2-5, is as follows: KAGVTQTPRYLIKTRGQQVTLSCSPISGHRSVSWYQQTPGQGLQFLFEYFSETQRNKGNFPGRFSGRQFSNSRSEMNVSTLELGDSALYLCASSLSAGTQETQYFGPGTRLLVL.

This clone has only a few counts. The CDR3 region is CAWSPRGQQPQHF. The CDR3 DNA reads as TGTGCCTGGAGTCCCAGGGGGCAACAGCCCCAGCATTTT. The chain is built from TRBV30 and TRBJ1-5; the match to TRBD1 covers 8 bases. V was clipped by 2 bases and J by 7 bases; unmatched bases: 4. The CDR3 is made up of 13 amino acids. CDR1 GTSNPN and CDR2 SVGIG come from the germline V gene (reference sequence).

The gene calls are TRBV6-5 and TRBJ2-7; D may correspond to TRBD1 or TRBD2 (5 bases each). V was shortened by 0 bases and J by 3 bases, with 12 bases between the two germline ends. This CDR3 has 15 amino acids. The V gene's germline CDR1 is MNHEY and CDR2 SVGAGI. The chain's CDR3 is CASSYSLGDDYEQYF. In nucleotides, the CDR3 is TGTGCCAGCAGTTACTCTCTTGGGGACGACTACGAGCAGTACTTC.

V is TRBV11-3 and J is TRBJ1-2; tentative D call: TRBD1 (6 bases). Trimming left V 5 bases short and J 0 bases short, with 16 bases between. Germline CDR1 SGHNT, CDR2 YENEEA. This CDR3 spans 16 amino acids. The CDR3 sequence: CASSPGAWGPNYGYTF. For the CDR3, the DNA is TGTGCCAGCAGCCCAGGGGCCTGGGGGCCTAACTATGGCTACACCTTC.

V gene TRBV7-8 combines with J gene TRBJ2-3; 8 nucleotides match TRBD2. CDR1 SGHVS and CDR2 FQNEAQ come from the germline V gene. The CDR3 length is 17 residues. J was trimmed by 1 base and V by 3 bases; bases with no gene match: 9. The CDR3 is CASSLGSGKWGTDTQYF. CDR3 nucleotide sequence: TGTGCCAGCAGCTTGGGTAGCGGGAAATGGGGCACAGATACGCAGTATTTT.

This clone was observed once. V usage is TRBV6-5 and J usage is TRBJ2-7, with 11 nucleotides matching TRBD1. Germline V gene lookup returns CDR1 MNHEY and CDR2 SVGAGI. This CDR3 comprises 14 residues. The trim removed 3 bases at V and 3 bases at J, leaving 1 base unmatched. CDR3 sequence: CASSYGTGGYEQYF. CDR3 nucleotide sequence: TGTGCCAGCAGTTATGGGACAGGGGGCTACGAGCAGTACTTC.

The chain is built from TRBV6-5 and TRBJ2-3; D might be TRBD2 (6 bases). V was pared by 1 base and J by 1 base, with 12 bases between. Looked up from germline, CDR1 is MNHEY and CDR2 is SVGAGI. The CDR3 sequence is 16 residues long. In nucleotides, the CDR3 is TGTGCCAGCAGTTACTACGGGCGGGGCCGCACAGATACGCAGTATTTT. As protein: CASSYYGRGRTDTQYF.

V is TRBV2 and J is TRBJ2-2; 8 bases map to TRBD2. The germline V gene encodes CDR1 SNHLY and CDR2 FYNNEI. The CDR3 has 14 amino acids. V dropped 6 bases and J dropped 4; count of bases not matched to a gene: 4. This CDR3 is CASSSLAGTGELFF. CDR3 DNA sequence: TGTGCCAGCAGCTCGCTAGCGGGCACCGGGGAGCTGTTTTTT.

V and J are TRBV5-1 and TRBJ2-7; possible D gene TRBD1, 5 bases. Trimming left V 4 bases short and J 3 bases short, with 8 bases between. This CDR3 is 12 amino acids long. Per the germline V gene, CDR1 is SGHRS and CDR2 is YFSETQ. CDR3 protein: CASSIDSYEQYF. The CDR3 DNA reads TGCGCCAGCAGCATAGACAGCTACGAGCAGTACTTC.

This CDR3 is CASSFRRTGNTEAFF. The CDR3 region has the DNA TGTGCCAGCAGCTTTCGAAGGACCGGGAACACTGAAGCTTTCTTT. The chain uses TRBV5-6 and TRBJ1-1, with D hard to call. V was pared by 2 bases and J by 1 base, with 12 bases between. The germline V gene has CDR1 SGHDT and CDR2 YYEEEE. This CDR3 comprises 15 residues.

The chain is built from TRBV23-1 and TRBJ2-5, with 9 bases lining up with TRBD1. TRBV23-1 is placed among ORFs of uncertain function. The ends lost 0 bases at V and 0 bases at J; junction bases unmatched: 20. CDR3 length equals 22 residues. Here the CDR3 reads CASSQSPPPGQGKRRYQETQYF. In DNA form, the CDR3 reads TGCGCCAGCAGTCAATCTCCCCCACCCGGACAGGGGAAACGTCGTTACCAAGAGACCCAGTACTTC.

The chain employs TRBV28 and TRBJ2-4, with unresolved D. Germline values: CDR1 MDHEN, CDR2 SYDVKM. This CDR3 spans 14 amino acids. V lost 4 bases and J lost 2, with 9 bases in between. CDR3 amino acids: CASSSLSPKNIQYF. The DNA for the CDR3 is TGTGCCAGCAGTTCGTTATCGCCCAAAAACATTCAGTACTTC.

The rearrangement links TRBV29-1 to TRBJ2-5; tentatively, D is TRBD2 (6 bases). V was pared by 4 bases and J by 2 bases, with 8 bases between. Germline CDR1 is SQVTM and CDR2 is ANQGSEA. The CDR3 has 12 residues. In DNA form, the CDR3 reads TGCAGCGTTGGGGGGAGGCAAGAGACCCAGTACTTC. It translates to CSVGGRQETQYF.

The chain recombines TRBV28 with TRBJ1-5; a weak D match, TRBD1 (6 bases). CDR1 is MDHEN and CDR2 is SYDVKM in the germline V gene. Trimming stripped 6 bases from V and 7 bases from J, with 7 bases between. The CDR3 spans 11 residues. The CDR3: CASRGGQPQHF. Written as DNA, the CDR3 is TGTGCCAGCAGGGGGGGCCAGCCCCAGCATTTT.

The rearrangement uses TRBV14 and TRBJ1-3; perhaps TRBD1 as D (5 bases). The CDR3 totals 18 residues. Trimming removed 3 bases from V and 6 bases from J, with 24 bases in between. CDR1 and CDR2 from the germline V gene are SGHDN and FVKESK. CDR3 DNA: TGTGCCAGCAGCCAGGACAACCGGGACCCCGGCTATAAAAACACCATATATTTT. Protein sequence: CASSQDNRDPGYKNTIYF.

The rearrangement links TRBV6-5 to TRBJ2-2; 7 bases match TRBD1. Trimming took 6 bases from V and 5 from J; bases not matched to a gene: 9. The germline CDR1 and CDR2 sequences are MNHEY and SVGAGI. The CDR3 has 15 amino acids. Written as DNA, the CDR3 is TGTGCCAGCAGACACCCGACAGGGCGGACCGGGGAGCTGTTTTTT. Its translation is CASRHPTGRTGELFF.

CDR3 sequence reads: CARSSLYPRDRDNNEQFF. The DNA of the CDR3 is TGTGCCAGAAGCTCCTTATACCCCCGGGACAGGGACAACAATGAGCAGTTCTTC. The chain joins TRBV5-3 to TRBJ2-1; 9 bases match TRBD1. TRBV5-3 is known as an ORF, though its function is uncertain. The V and J ends lost 3 bases and 5 bases, in that order; junction bases with no gene match: 15. There are 18 residues in the CDR3.

This chain connects TRBV6-4 to TRBJ1-1, with D possibly TRBD1 on 5 matching bases. V was pared by 3 bases and J by 11 bases, with 16 bases between. The CDR3 extends over 13 amino acids. CDR1 is MRHNA, CDR2 SNTAGT, per germline. CDR3: CASSEELGGYAFF. The DNA of the CDR3 is TGTGCCAGCAGTGAGGAACTGGGGGGATATGCTTTCTTT.

This chain connects TRBV7-2 to TRBJ2-2, with 9 bases fitting TRBD2. With 5 bases clipped from V and 6 bases from J, the junction kept 7 bases outside the gene matches. Germline CDR1 and CDR2: SGHTA and FQGNSA. CDR3 length: 15 amino acids. The CDR3 DNA is TGTGCCAGCAGCCCCCGGCGGGGGGGGGCCGGGGAGCTGTTTTTT. Protein product: CASSPRRGGAGELFF.

The gene calls are TRBV14 and TRBJ1-1; D is possibly TRBD1 (5 bases). With 4 bases removed from V and 9 bases from J, the gap between germline ends came to 12 bases. The CDR3 length is 12 residues. The germline gives CDR1 SGHDN, CDR2 FVKESK. The CDR3 DNA sequence: TGTGCCAGCAGCCGATCAGGGCCTCAAGCTTTCTTT. As protein: CASSRSGPQAFF.